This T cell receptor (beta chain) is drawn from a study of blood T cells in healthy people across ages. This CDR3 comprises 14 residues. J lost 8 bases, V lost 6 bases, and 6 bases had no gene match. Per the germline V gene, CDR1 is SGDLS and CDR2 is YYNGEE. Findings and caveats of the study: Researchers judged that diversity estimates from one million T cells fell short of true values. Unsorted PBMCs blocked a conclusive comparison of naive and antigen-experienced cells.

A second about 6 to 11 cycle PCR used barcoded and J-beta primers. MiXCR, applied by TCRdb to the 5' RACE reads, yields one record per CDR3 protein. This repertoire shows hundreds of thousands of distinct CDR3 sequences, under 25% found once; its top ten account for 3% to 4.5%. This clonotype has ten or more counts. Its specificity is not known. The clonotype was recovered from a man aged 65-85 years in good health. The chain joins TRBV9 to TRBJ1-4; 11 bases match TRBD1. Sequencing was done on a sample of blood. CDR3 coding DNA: TGTGCCAGCAAAAGAGGGACAGGGGGAGAAAAACTGTTTTTT. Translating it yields CASKRGTGGEKLFF.